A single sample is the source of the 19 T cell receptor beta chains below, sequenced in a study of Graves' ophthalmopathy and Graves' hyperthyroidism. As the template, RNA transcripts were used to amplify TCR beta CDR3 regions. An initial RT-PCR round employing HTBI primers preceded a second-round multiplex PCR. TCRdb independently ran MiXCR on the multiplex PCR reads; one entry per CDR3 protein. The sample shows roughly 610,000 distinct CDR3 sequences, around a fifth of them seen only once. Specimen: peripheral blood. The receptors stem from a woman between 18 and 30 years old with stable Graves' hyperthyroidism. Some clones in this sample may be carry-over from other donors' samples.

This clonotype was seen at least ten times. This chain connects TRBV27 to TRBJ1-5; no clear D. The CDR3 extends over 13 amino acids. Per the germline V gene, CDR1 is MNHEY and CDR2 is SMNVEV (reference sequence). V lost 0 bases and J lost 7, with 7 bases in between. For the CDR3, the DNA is TGTGCCAGCAGTTTATCCCGGTCCCAGCCCCAGCATTTT. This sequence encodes CASSLSRSQPQHF.

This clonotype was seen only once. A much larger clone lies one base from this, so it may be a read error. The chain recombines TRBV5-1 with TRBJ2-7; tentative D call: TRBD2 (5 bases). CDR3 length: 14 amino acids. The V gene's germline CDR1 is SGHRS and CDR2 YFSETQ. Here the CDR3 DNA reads TGCTCCAGCAGCTTGGAGCAAGGGAGCAACGAGCAGTACTTC. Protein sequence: CSSSLEQGSNEQYF.

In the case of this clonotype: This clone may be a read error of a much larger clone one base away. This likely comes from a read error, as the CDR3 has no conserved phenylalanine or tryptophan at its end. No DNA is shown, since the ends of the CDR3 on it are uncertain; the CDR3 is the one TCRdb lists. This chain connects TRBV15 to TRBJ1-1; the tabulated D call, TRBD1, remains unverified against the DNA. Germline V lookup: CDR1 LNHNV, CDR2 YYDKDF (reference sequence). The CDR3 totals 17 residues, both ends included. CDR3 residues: CATSMRDRGFMNTEAFL.

The CDR3 DNA sequence: TGTGCCAGTAGTACTCCAACAGGAGCTTTCTTT. Translated, it gives CASSTPTGAFF. This chain connects TRBV19 to TRBJ1-1, with a weak D call TRBD1 (5 bases). Germline-derived CDR1 and CDR2 are LNHDA and SQIVND (reference sequence). This CDR3 contains 11 residues. V was shortened by 4 bases and J by 10 bases, with 10 bases between the two germline ends.

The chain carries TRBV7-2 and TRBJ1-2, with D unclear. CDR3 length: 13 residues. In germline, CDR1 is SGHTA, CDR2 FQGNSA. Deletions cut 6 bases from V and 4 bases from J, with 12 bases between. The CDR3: CASSSGDPYGYTF. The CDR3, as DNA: TGTGCCAGCAGTTCAGGAGATCCCTATGGCTACACCTTC.

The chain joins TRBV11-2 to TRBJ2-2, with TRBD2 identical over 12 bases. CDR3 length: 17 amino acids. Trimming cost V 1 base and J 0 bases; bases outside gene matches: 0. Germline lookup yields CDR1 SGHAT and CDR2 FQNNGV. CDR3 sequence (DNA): TGTGCCAGCAGCTTAGGACTAGCGGGGGCGAACACCGGGGAGCTGTTTTTT. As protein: CASSLGLAGANTGELFF. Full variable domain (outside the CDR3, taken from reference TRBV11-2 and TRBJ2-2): EAGVAQSPRYKIIEKRQSVAFWCNPISGHATLYWYQQILGQGPKLLIQFQNNGVVDDSQLPKDRFSAERLKGVDSTLKIQPAKLEDSAVYLCASSLGLAGANTGELFFGEGSRLTVL.

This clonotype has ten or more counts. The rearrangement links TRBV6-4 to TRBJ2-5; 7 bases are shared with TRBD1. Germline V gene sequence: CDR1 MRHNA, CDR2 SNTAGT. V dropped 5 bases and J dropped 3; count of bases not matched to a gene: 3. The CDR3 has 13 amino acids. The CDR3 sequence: CASSRDREETQYF. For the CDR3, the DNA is TGTGCCAGCAGTAGAGACAGGGAAGAGACCCAGTACTTC.

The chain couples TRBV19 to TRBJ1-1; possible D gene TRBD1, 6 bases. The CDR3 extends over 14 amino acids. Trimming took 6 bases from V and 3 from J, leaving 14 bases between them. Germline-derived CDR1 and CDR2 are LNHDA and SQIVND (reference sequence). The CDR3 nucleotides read TGTGCCAGTAGCGGAGGGGGGAGTCACACTGAAGCTTTCTTT. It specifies CASSGGGSHTEAFF.

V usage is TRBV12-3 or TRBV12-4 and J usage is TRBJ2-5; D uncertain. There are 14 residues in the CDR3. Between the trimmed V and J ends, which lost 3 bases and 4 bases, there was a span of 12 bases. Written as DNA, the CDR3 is TGTGCCAGCAGTTTGAGGCGTTCGACAGAGACCCAGTACTTC. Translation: CASSLRRSTETQYF.

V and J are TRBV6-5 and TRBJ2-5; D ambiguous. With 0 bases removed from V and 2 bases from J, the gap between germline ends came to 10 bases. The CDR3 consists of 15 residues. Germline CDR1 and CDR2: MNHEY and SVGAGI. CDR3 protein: CASSYSKTAQETQYF. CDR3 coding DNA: TGTGCCAGCAGTTACTCAAAGACGGCGCAAGAGACCCAGTACTTC.

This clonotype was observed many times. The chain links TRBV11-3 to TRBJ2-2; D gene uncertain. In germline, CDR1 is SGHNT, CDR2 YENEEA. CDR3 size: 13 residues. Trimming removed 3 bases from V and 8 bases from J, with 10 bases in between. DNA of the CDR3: TGTGCCAGCAGCTTCTCGACCGAGGGGGAGCTGTTTTTT. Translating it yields CASSFSTEGELFF.

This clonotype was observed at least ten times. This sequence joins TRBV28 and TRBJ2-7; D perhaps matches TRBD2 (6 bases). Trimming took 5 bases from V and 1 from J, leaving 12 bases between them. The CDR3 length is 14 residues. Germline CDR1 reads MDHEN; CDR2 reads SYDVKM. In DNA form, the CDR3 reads TGTGCCAGCAGTAATTTCGGGGGATCCTACGAGCAGTACTTC. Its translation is CASSNFGGSYEQYF.

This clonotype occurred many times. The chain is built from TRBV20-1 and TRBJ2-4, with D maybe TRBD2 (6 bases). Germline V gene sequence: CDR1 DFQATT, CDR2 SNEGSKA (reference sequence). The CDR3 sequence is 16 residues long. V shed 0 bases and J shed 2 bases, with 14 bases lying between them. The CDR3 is CSARDWEDGTKNIQYF. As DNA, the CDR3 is TGCAGTGCTAGAGATTGGGAGGATGGGACCAAAAACATTCAGTACTTC.

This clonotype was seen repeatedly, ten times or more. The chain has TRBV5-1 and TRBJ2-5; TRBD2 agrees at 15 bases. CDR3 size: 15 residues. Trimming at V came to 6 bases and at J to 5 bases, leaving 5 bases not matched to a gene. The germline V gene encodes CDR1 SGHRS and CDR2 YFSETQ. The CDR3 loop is CASNGLAGGQETQYF. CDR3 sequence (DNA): TGCGCCAGCAACGGACTAGCGGGGGGGCAGGAGACCCAGTACTTC.

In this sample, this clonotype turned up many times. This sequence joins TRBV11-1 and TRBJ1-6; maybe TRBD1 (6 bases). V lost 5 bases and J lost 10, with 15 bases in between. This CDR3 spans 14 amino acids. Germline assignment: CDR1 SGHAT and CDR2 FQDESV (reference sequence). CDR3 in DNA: TGTGCCAGCAGCACGGGACACCAACCGTCACCCCTCCACTTT. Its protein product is CASSTGHQPSPLHF.

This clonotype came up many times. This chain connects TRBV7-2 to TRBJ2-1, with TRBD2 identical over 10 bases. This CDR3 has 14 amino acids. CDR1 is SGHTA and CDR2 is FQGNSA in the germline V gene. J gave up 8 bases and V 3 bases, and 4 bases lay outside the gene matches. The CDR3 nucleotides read TGTGCCAGCAGCTTCGGTCTAGCGGGAGATGAGCAGTTCTTC. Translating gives CASSFGLAGDEQFF.

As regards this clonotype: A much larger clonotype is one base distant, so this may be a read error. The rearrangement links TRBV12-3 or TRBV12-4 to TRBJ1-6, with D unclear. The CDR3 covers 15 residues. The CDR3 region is CASSLSGETNSPLNF. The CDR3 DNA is TGTGCCAGCAGTTTATCCGGCGAGACTAATTCACCCCTCAACTTT.

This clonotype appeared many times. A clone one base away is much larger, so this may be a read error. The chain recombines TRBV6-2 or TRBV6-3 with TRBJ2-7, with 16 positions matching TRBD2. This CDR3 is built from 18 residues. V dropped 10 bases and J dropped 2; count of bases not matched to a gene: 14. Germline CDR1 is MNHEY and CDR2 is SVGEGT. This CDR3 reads CANIPGTSGRAGAYEQYF. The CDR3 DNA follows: TGTGCCAACATTCCCGGGACTAGCGGGAGGGCCGGGGCCTACGAGCAGTACTTC.

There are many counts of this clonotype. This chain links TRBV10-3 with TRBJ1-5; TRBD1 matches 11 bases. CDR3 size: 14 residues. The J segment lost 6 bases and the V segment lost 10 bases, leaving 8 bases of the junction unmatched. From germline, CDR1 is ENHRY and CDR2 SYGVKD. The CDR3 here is CATRGGTGGQPQHF. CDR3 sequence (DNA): TGTGCCACCAGAGGGGGGACAGGGGGTCAGCCCCAGCATTTT.